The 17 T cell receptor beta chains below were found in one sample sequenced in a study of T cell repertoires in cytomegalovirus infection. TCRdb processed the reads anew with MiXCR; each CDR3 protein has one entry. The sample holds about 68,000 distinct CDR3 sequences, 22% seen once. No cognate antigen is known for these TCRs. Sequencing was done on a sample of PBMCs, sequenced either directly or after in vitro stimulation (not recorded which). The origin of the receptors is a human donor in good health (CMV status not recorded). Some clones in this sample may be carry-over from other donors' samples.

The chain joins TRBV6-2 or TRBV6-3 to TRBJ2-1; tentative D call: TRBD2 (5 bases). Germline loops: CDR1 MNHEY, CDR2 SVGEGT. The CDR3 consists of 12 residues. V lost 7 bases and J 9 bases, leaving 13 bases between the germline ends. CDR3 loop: CASKALVAEQFF. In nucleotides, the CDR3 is TGTGCCAGCAAAGCACTAGTCGCTGAGCAGTTCTTC.

The CDR3 loop reads CASHTTANSNQPQHF. CDR3 in DNA: TGTGCCAGTCATACTACGGCGAATAGCAATCAGCCCCAGCATTTT. The V and J genes are TRBV19 and TRBJ1-5; no clear D gene. Germline CDR1 and CDR2: LNHDA and SQIVND (reference sequence). Trimming shortened V by 8 bases and J by 0 bases, and 14 bases separated the two germline ends. This CDR3 is 15 amino acids long. Complete variable domain (other parts from reference TRBV19 and TRBJ1-5): DGGITQSPKYLFRKEGQNVTLSCEQNLNHDAMYWYRQDPGQGLRLIYYSQIVNDFQKGDIAEGYSVSREKKESFPLTVTSAQKNPTAFYLCASHTTANSNQPQHFGDGTRLSIL.

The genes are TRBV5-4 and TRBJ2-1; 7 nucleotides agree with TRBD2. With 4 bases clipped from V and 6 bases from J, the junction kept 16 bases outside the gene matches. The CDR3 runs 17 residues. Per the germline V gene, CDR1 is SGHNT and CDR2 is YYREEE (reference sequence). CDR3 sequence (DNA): TGTGCCAGCAGCGGTGGTTGGGCGGGGGATCAGCTCAATGAGCAGTTCTTC. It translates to CASSGGWAGDQLNEQFF.

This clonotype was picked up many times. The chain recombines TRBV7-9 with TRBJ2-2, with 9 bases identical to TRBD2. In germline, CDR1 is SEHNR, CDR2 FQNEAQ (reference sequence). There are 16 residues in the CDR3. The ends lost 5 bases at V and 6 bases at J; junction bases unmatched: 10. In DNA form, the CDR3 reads TGTGCCAGCAGCCCCCGAGCGGGGGGAGATGCCGGGGAGCTGTTTTTT. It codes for CASSPRAGGDAGELFF. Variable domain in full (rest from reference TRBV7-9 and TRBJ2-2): DTGVSQNPRHKITKRGQNVTFRCDPISEHNRLYWYRQTLGQGPEFLTYFQNEAQLEKSRLLSDRFSAERPKGSFSTLEIQRTEQGDSAMYLCASSPRAGGDAGELFFGEGSRLTVL.

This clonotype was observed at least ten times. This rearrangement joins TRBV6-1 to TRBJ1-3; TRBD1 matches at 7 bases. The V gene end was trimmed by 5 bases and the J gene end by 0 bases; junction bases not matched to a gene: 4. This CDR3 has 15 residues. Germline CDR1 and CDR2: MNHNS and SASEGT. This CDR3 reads CASSIRDSSGNTIYF. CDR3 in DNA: TGTGCCAGCAGTATCAGGGACAGCTCTGGAAACACCATATATTTT.

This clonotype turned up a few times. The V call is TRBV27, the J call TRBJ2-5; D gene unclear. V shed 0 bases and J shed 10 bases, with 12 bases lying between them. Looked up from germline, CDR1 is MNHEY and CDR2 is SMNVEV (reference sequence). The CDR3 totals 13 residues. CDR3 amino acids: CASSLSTVSSQYF. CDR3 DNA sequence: TGTGCCAGCAGTTTATCGACTGTTAGTAGCCAGTACTTC.

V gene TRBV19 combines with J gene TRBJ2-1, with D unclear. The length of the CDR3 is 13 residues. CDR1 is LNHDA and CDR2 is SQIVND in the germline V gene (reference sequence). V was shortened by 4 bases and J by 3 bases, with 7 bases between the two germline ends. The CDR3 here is CASSNSYYNEQFF. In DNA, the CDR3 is TGTGCCAGTAGTAACAGCTACTACAATGAGCAGTTCTTC.

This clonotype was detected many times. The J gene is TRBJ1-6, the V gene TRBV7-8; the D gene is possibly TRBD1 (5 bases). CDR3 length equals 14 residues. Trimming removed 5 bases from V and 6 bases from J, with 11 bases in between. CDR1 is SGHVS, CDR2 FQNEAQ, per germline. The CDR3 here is CASSRLGANSPLHF. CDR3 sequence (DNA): TGTGCCAGCAGCCGGCTAGGGGCTAATTCACCCCTCCACTTT.

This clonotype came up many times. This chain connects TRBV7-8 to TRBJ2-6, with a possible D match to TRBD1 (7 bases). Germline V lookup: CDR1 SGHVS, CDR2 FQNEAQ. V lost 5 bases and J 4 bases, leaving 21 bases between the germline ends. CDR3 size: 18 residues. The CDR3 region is CASSPKTGRLLGANVLTF. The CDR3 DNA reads TGTGCCAGCAGCCCTAAGACAGGGAGGCTACTGGGGGCCAACGTCCTGACTTTC.

The chain's CDR3 is CSAVPGTPPETQYF. CDR3 sequence (DNA): TGCAGTGCTGTCCCCGGGACACCTCCGGAGACCCAGTACTTC. V is TRBV20-1 and J is TRBJ2-5, with a tentative D call TRBD1 (6 bases). The germline V and J ends were trimmed by 5 bases and 5 bases, with 18 bases remaining between them. The germline V gene encodes CDR1 DFQATT and CDR2 SNEGSKA (reference sequence). The CDR3 has 14 residues.

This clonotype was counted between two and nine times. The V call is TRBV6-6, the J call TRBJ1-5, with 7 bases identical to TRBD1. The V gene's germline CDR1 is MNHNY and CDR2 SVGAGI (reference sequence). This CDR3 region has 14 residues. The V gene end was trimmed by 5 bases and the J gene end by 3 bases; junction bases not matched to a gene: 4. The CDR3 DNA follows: TGTGCCAGCAGTGCCGGGACAGACAATCAGCCCCAGCATTTT. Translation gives CASSAGTDNQPQHF.

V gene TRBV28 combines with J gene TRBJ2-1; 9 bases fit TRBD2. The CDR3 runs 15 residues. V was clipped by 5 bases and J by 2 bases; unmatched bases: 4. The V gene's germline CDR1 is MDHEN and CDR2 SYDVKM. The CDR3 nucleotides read TGTGCCAGCAGTGCCGCGGGAGGGCCCTACAATGAGCAGTTCTTC. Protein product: CASSAAGGPYNEQFF.

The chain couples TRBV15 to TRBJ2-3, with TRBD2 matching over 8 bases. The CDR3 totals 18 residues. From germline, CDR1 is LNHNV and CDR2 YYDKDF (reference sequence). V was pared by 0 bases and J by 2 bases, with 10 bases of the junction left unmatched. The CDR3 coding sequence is TGTGCCACCAGCAGAGAGGGTATGGGCGGGAGGCTCACAGATACGCAGTATTTT. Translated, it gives CATSREGMGGRLTDTQYF.

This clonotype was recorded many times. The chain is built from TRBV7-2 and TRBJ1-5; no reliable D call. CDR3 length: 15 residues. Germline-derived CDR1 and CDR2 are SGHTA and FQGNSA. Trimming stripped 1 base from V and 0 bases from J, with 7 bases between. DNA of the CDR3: TGTGCCAGCAGCTTAGTGGGGAGTAGCAATCAGCCCCAGCATTTT. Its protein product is CASSLVGSSNQPQHF.

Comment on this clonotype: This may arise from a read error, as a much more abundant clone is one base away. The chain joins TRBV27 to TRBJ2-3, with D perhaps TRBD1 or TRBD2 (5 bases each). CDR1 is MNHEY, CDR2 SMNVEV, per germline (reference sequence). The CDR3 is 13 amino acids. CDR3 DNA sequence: TGTGCCGGCAGTTTGGGGGGCACAGATACGCAGTATTTT. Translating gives CAGSLGGTDTQYF.

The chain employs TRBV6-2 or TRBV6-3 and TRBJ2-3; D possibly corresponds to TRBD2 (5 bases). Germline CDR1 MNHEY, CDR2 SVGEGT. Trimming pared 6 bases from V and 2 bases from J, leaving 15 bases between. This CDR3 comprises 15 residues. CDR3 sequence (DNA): TGTGCCAGCAGGCTAGCCCTTATCCACACAGATACGCAGTATTTT. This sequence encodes CASRLALIHTDTQYF.

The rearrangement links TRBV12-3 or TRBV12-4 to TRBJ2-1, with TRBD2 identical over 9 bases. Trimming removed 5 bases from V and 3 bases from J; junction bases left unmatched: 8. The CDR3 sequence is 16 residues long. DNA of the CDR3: TGTGCCAGCAGTCTTGCTAGCGGGGAGCTCTACAATGAGCAGTTCTTC. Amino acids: CASSLASGELYNEQFF.